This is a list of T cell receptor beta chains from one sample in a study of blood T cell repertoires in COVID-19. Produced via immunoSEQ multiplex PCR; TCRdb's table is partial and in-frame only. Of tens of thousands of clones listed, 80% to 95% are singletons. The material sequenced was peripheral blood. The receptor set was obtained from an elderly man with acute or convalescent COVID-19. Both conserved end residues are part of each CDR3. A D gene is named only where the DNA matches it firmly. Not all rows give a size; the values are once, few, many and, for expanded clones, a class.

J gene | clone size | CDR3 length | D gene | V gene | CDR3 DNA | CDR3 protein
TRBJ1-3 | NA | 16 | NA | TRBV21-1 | TGTGCCAGCAGCAAAGCACTCCAGGGGGACGGAAACACCATATATTTT | CASSKALQGDGNTIYF
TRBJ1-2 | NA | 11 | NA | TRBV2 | TGTGCCACCCCGAGGGGGAATGGCTACACCTTC | CATPRGNGYTF
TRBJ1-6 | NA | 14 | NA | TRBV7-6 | TGTGCCAGCAGCTTAGCGCGGGAGGGCTCACCCCTCCACTTT | CASSLAREGSPLHF
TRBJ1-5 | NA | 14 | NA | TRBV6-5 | TGTGCCAGCAGTCGCGAGTATAGCAATCAGCCCCAGCATTTT | CASSREYSNQPQHF
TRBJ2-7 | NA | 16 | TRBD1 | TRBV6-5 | TGTGCCAGCAGTTACTCCCGTAGGACAGGGGGCGACGAGCAGTACTTC | CASSYSRRTGGDEQYF
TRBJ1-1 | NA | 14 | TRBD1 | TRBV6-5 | TGTGCCAGCAGCCGAGGACAGGGGAACGCTGAAGCTTTCTTT | CASSRGQGNAEAFF
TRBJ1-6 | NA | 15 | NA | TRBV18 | TGTGCCAGCTCACCACCTCAGGGAATTAATTCACCCCTCCACTTT | CASSPPQGINSPLHF
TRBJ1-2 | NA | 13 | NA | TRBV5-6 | TGTGCCAGCAGCCCGACAGGAGTCTATGGCTACACCTTC | CASSPTGVYGYTF
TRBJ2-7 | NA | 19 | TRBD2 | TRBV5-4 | TGTGCCAGCAGCCCTAACCCCGGCCTGGTAGCGGGGGGAACGGACGAGCAGTACTTC | CASSPNPGLVAGGTDEQYF
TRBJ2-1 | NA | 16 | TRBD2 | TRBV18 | TGTGCCAGCTCACCTACCGGGACTAGCTCCTACAATGAGCAGTTCTTC | CASSPTGTSSYNEQFF
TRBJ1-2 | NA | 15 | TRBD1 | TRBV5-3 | TGTGCCAGAAGCCCCGGGACAGGGGTAATCTATGGCTACACCTTC | CARSPGTGVIYGYTF
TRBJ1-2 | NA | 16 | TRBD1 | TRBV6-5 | TGTGCCAGCAGTTCCTGGACAGGGGGAGGAAATAAGGGCTACACCTTC | CASSSWTGGGNKGYTF
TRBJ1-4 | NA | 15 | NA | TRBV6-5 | TGTGCCAGCAGTCAAACAGGGACAAATAATGAAAAACTGTTTTTT | CASSQTGTNNEKLFF
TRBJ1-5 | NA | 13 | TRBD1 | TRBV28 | TGTGCCAGCAGTTTGACAGGGCTCCAGCCCCAGCATTTT | CASSLTGLQPQHF
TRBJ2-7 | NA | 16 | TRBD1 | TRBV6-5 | TGTGCCAGCAGTTGGGGGACAGGGGGAAGCTCCTACGAGCAGTACTTC | CASSWGTGGSSYEQYF
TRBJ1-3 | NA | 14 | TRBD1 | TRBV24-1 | TGTGCCACCAGTGAACGGACAGGTGGAAACACCATATATTTT | CATSERTGGNTIYF
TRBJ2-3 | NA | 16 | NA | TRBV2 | TGTGCCAGCAGTGAAGAAGCGGCGGGGTTGTCAGATACGCAGTATTTT | CASSEEAAGLSDTQYF
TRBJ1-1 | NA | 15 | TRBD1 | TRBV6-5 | TGTGCCAGCAGTCGACAGACAGGGGGACATACTGAAGCTTTCTTT | CASSRQTGGHTEAFF
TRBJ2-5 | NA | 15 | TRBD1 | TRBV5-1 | TGCGCCAGCCGGACAACAGGGGGCGGGGGAGAGACCCAGTACTTC | CASRTTGGGGETQYF
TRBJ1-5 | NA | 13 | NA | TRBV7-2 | TGTGCCAGCAGCTTTGGGAGGGGTCAGCCCCAGCATTTT | CASSFGRGQPQHF
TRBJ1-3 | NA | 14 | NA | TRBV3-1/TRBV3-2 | TGTGCCAGCAACGAAGGGGGGGTTGGAAACACCATATATTTT | CASNEGGVGNTIYF
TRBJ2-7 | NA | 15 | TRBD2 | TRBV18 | TGTGCCAGCTCACCGGGGAGGGCTGGCTCCTACGAGCAGTACTTC | CASSPGRAGSYEQYF
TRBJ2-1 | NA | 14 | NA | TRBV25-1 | TGTGCCAGCAGTGCTGCAGGGGAATACAATGAGCAGTTCTTC | CASSAAGEYNEQFF
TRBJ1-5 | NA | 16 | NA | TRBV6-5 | TGTGCCAGCAGTTTGGACAGCGGTGGGCTAAATCAGCCCCAGCATTTT | CASSLDSGGLNQPQHF
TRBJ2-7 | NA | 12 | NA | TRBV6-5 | TGTGCCAGCAGTTCACCTAGGTGGGAGCAGTACTTC | CASSSPRWEQYF
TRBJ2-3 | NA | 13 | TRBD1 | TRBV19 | TGTGCCAGTACGGACAGGGCCACAGATACGCAGTATTTT | CASTDRATDTQYF
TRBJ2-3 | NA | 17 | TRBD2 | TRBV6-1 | TGTGCCAGCAGTGGAAGGACGGGACTAGTAGTGTCAGATACGCAGTATTTT | CASSGRTGLVVSDTQYF
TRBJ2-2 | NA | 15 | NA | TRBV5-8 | TGTGCCAGCAGCTTGCAGGGTCTTAGGTCCGGGGAGCTGTTTTTT | CASSLQGLRSGELFF
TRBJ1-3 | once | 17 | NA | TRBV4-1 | TGCGCCAGCAGCCAAGATCAGGACAGAGGCTCTGGAAACACCATATATTTT | CASSQDQDRGSGNTIYF
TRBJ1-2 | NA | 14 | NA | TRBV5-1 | TGCGCCAGCAGCCCACCCGGGAGGGCCGATGGCTACACCTTC | CASSPPGRADGYTF
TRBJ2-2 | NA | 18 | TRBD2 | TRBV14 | TGTGCCAGCAGCCAAGGTCCCGCGGGGGGAATCTGGGCCGGGGAGCTGTTTTTT | CASSQGPAGGIWAGELFF
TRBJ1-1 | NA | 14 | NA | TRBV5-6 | TGTGCCAGCAGCTTGGGTAGGGGAGGTACTGAAGCTTTCTTT | CASSLGRGGTEAFF
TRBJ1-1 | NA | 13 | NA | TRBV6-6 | TGTGCCGGCGGGCGGGCGCGGAACACTGAAGCTTTCTTT | CAGGRARNTEAFF
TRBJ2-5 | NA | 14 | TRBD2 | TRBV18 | TGTGCCAGCTCACCTGGCGGGGGGCAAGAGACCCAGTACTTC | CASSPGGGQETQYF
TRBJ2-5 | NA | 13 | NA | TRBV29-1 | TGCAGCGTTGGAGGGTTGGGGCAAGAGACCCAGTACTTC | CSVGGLGQETQYF
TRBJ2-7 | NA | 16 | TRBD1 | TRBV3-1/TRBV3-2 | TGTGCCAGCAGCCGTCAAGGGACAGGGGGCCTATACGAGCAGTACTTC | CASSRQGTGGLYEQYF
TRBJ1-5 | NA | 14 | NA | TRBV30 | TGTGCCTGGAGTGTAGGAAGGGGTCGGCAGCCCCAGCATTTT | CAWSVGRGRQPQHF
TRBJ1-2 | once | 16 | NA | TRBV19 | TGTGCCAGTAGTAGGGCGAGAGGAGGAGCTAACTATGGCTACACCTTC | CASSRARGGANYGYTF
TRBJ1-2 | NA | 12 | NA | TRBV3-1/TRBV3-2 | TGTGCCAGCAGCCAATATCCCTATGGCTACACCTTC | CASSQYPYGYTF
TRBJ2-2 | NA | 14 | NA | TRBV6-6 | TGTGCCAGCAGGGAGGGCCCGAGGACCGGGGAGCTGTTTTTT | CASREGPRTGELFF
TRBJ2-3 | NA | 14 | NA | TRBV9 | TGTGCCAGCAGCGTAGGCGCGGGTTCGGATACGCAGTATTTT | CASSVGAGSDTQYF
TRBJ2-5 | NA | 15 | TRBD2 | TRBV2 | TGTGCCAGCAGTAATCAGGCGGGGGGGCAAGAGACCCAGTACTTC | CASSNQAGGQETQYF
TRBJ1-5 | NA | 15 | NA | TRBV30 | TGTGCCTGGAGCTTCGGGAGGCCGAGCAATCAGCCCCAGCATTTT | CAWSFGRPSNQPQHF
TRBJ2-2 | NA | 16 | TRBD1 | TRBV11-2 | TGTGCCAGCAGCTTTACGCGGACAGGGCCCACCGGGGAGCTGTTTTTT | CASSFTRTGPTGELFF
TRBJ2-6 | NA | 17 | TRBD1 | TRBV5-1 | TGCGCCAGCAGCCTGGGACAGGGTCTCTCTGGGGCCAACGTCCTGACTTTC | CASSLGQGLSGANVLTF
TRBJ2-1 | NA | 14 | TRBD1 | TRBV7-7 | TGTGCTAGCAGCTTGGTGGGACAGGGGGGTGAGCAGTTCTTC | CASSLVGQGGEQFF
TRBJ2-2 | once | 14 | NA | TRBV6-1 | TGTGCCAGCAGTGAGGTGGGCAGGACCGGGGAGCTGTTTTTT | CASSEVGRTGELFF
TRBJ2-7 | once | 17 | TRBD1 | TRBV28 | TGTGCCAGCAGCCCTCTCGGAGCCGGGACAGGGAATTACGAGCAGTACTTC | CASSPLGAGTGNYEQYF
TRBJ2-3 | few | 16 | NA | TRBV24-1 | TGTGCCACCAGTGAGCCGACTTCCTTCGGCACAGATACGCAGTATTTT | CATSEPTSFGTDTQYF
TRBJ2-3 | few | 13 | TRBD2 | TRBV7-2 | TGTGCCAGCAGCCCGGGACTAGCAGATACGCAGTATTTT | CASSPGLADTQYF
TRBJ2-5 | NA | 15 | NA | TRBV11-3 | TGTGCCAGCAGCTTAGGGCGGAGTCAGCAAGAGACCCAGTACTTC | CASSLGRSQQETQYF
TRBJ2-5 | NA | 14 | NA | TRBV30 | TGTGCCTGGACACCGGGAATCGAACGGGAGACCCAGTACTTC | CAWTPGIERETQYF